The 21 T cell receptor beta chains in this list originate from one sample, sequenced in a study of T cells expressing NK-cell markers. TCRdb re-called the 5' RACE reads, yielding one record per CDR3 amino acid sequence without DNA. The sample has 300,000 to 500,000 distinct CDR3 sequences; the top ten hold around 11%. The sequenced material came from blood T cells: a sorted CD56 or NKG2C T cell subset, CD4+ or CD8+ T cells, or bulk PBMC T cells (not recorded which). These receptor sequences come from a woman aged 45-65 years in good health.

This rearrangement joins TRBV29-1 to TRBJ2-5; lacking DNA, the TRBD1 call made by TCRdb goes unchecked. The CDR3 has 12 residues. The germline gives CDR1 SQVTM, CDR2 ANQGSEA. Here the CDR3 reads CSVQDNPRAQYF.

This chain links TRBV12-3 or TRBV12-4 with TRBJ1-2. The CDR3 extends over 16 amino acids. This chain's CDR3 is CASIGRVGRDYYGYTF.

This chain uses TRBV5-1 with TRBJ2-1; TCRdb's assignment of TRBD2 cannot be checked, as there is no DNA. CDR1 and CDR2 from the germline V gene are SGHRS and YFSETQ. The CDR3 sequence is 16 residues long. CDR3 protein: CASSLGPAGVHNEQFF.

V usage is TRBV12-3 or TRBV12-4 and J usage is TRBJ1-1. The length of the CDR3 is 16 residues. The CDR3 protein is CASSLRQGILMTEAFF.

This chain connects TRBV6-5 to TRBJ1-6; TCRdb returns TRBD1, unconfirmable since there is no DNA. Germline lookup yields CDR1 MNHEY and CDR2 SVGAGI. This CDR3 is built from 15 residues. The CDR3 spells CAVKGVRGINSPLHF.

The chain recombines TRBV5-1 with TRBJ1-1. There are 15 residues in the CDR3. Germline CDR1 is SGHRS and CDR2 is YFSETQ. CDR3 loop: CASSWGTRKDTEAFF.

The chain couples TRBV30 to TRBJ2-2. Germline-derived CDR1 and CDR2 are GTSNPN and SVGIG (reference sequence). The CDR3 is 14 amino acids. This CDR3 is CAWSVGWNTGELFF.

CDR3 sequence reads: CATAGLDTGELFF. J is TRBJ2-2 and V is TRBV28; as DNA is missing, the TRBD1 call by TCRdb cannot be tested. The CDR3 sequence is 13 residues long. CDR1 is MDHEN and CDR2 is SYDVKM in the germline V gene.

The CDR3 loop reads CASSLAPFLFMDGANVLTF. The chain uses TRBV7-2 and TRBJ2-6. Germline V CDR1 and CDR2: SGHTA, FQGNSA. The CDR3 totals 19 residues.

The rearrangement joins TRBV19 to TRBJ2-7; TCRdb reports TRBD1, a call that lacks DNA to check it against. Germline V lookup: CDR1 LNHDA, CDR2 SQIVND (reference sequence). The CDR3 spans 13 residues. This CDR3 is CATRGQGSYEQYF.

The rearrangement uses TRBV19 and TRBJ2-1. The CDR3 covers 12 residues. Germline CDR1 reads LNHDA; CDR2 reads SQIVND (reference sequence). CDR3 amino acids: CASSIASGEQFF.

The chain employs TRBV7-9 and TRBJ2-2; TCRdb returns TRBD2, unconfirmable since there is no DNA. Germline values: CDR1 SEHNR, CDR2 FQNEAQ (reference sequence). CDR3 size: 17 residues. CDR3 in amino acids: CASSSLLAGGPTGELFF.

The rearrangement joins TRBV6-2 or TRBV6-3 to TRBJ1-1; TCRdb calls TRBD1, which cannot be checked without DNA. The CDR3 loop spans 15 amino acids. Germline values: CDR1 MNHEY, CDR2 SVGEGT. CDR3 sequence: CASSYWDRGGLEAFF.

The chain links TRBV9 to TRBJ2-2; TCRdb calls TRBD2, which cannot be checked without DNA. Germline values: CDR1 SGDLS, CDR2 YYNGEE. CDR3 length: 15 residues. The chain's CDR3 is CASSSGTTSTGELFF.

The gene calls are TRBV12-3 or TRBV12-4 and TRBJ1-1. This CDR3 spans 15 amino acids. The CDR3 sequence is CASSLSGRMNTEAFF.

This chain links TRBV6-5 with TRBJ1-3; the D call of TRBD1 rests on TCRdb alone, since no DNA is present to check it. Germline assignment: CDR1 MNHEY and CDR2 SVGAGI. This CDR3 is 15 amino acids long. Here the CDR3 reads CASSPLTGGGNTIYF.

V and J are TRBV5-1 and TRBJ1-1; TCRdb lists TRBD1, though no DNA is available to test this call. The CDR3 is 16 amino acids. CDR1 SGHRS and CDR2 YFSETQ come from the germline V gene. CDR3: CASSLKGQGATTEAFF.

V gene TRBV14 combines with J gene TRBJ2-1. This CDR3 spans 14 amino acids. CDR1 is SGHDN and CDR2 is FVKESK in the germline V gene. This CDR3 is CASSQVFLKDEQFF.

This rearrangement joins TRBV3-1 to TRBJ2-3; checking the TCRdb D call of TRBD1 is not possible without DNA. The CDR3 consists of 14 residues. Germline values: CDR1 LGHDT, CDR2 YNNKEL (reference sequence). The CDR3 protein is CASSQAGFTDTQYF.

V and J are TRBV12-3 or TRBV12-4 and TRBJ1-3. The CDR3 runs 14 residues. The CDR3 sequence: CASSLTGTGNTIYF.

The chain recombines TRBV28 with TRBJ2-3; TCRdb names TRBD2, which stays unverified in the absence of DNA. The length of the CDR3 is 15 residues. Germline lookup yields CDR1 MDHEN and CDR2 SYDVKM. The CDR3: CASSLREGRTDTQYF. Supplemented by reference TRBV28 and TRBJ2-3, the full variable domain reads DVKVTQSSRYLVKRTGEKVFLECVQDMDHENMFWYRQDPGLGLRLIYFSYDVKMKEKGDIPEGYSVSREKKERFSLILESASTNQTSMYLCASSLREGRTDTQYFGPGTRLTVL.